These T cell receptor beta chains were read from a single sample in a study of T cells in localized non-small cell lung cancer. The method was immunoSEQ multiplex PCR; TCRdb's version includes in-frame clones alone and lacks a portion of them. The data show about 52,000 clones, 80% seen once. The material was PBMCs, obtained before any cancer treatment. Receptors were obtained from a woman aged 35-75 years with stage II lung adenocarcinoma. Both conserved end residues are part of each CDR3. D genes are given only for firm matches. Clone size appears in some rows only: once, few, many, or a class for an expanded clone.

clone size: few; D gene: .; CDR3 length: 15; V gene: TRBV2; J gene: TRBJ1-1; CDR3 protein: CASSEDEEGNTEAFF; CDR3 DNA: TGTGCCAGCAGTGAAGACGAAGAGGGGAACACTGAAGCTTTCTTT
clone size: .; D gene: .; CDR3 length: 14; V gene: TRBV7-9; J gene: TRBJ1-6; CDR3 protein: CASSLDGPNSPLHF; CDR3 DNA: TGTGCCAGCAGCTTGGATGGGCCTAATTCACCCCTCCACTTT
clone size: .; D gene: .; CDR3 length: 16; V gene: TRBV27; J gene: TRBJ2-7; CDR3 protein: CASSLRIPTVFYEQYF; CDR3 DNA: TGTGCCAGCAGTTTAAGGATACCGACAGTTTTCTACGAGCAGTACTTC
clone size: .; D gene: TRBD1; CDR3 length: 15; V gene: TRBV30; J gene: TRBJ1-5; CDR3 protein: CAWSAPGQGKQPQHF; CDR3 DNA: TGTGCCTGGAGCGCTCCGGGACAGGGGAAACAGCCCCAGCATTTT
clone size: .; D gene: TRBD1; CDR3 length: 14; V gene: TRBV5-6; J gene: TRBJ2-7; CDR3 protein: CASSSGTGLYEQYF; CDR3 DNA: TGTGCCAGCAGCTCCGGGACAGGGCTCTACGAGCAGTACTTC
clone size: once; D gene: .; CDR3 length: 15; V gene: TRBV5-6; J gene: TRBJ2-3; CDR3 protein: CASALEGRGPGTQYF; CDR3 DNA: TGTGCCAGCGCGTTGGAGGGTAGGGGGCCAGGTACGCAGTATTTT
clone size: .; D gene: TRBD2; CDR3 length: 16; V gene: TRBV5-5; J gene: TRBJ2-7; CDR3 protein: CASSSRRTSGGNEQYF; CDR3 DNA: TGTGCCAGCAGCTCCCGGAGGACTAGCGGGGGCAACGAGCAGTACTTC
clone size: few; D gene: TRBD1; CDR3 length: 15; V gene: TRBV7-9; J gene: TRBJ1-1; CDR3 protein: CASSKQGIMNTEAFF; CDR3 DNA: TGTGCCAGCAGCAAACAGGGGATCATGAACACTGAAGCTTTCTTT
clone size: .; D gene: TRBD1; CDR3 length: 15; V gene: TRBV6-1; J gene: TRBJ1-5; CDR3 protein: CASTLGQDLHQPQHF; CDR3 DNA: TGTGCCAGCACCCTGGGACAGGACCTCCATCAGCCCCAGCATTTT
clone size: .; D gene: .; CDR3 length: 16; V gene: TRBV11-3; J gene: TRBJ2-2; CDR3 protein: CASSPGGYANTGELFF; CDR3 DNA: TGTGCCAGCAGCCCCGGCGGCTATGCGAACACCGGGGAGCTGTTTTTT
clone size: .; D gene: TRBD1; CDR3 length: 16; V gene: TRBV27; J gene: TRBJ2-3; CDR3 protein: CASSPQADRSTDTQYF; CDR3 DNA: TGTGCCAGCAGTCCCCAGGCGGACAGGAGCACAGATACGCAGTATTTT